There are many counts of the clone carrying this T cell receptor (beta chain). Its specificity is unknown. The data were obtained in a study of T cells after yellow fever vaccination. Study findings and constraints: Post-booster repertoires contained most primary-vaccination clones again (approximately 95% CD4, around 88% CD8). Abundant clonotypes from the bulk population could contaminate FACS-sorted repertoires.

TCRdb re-derived calls from the 5' RACE reads in MiXCR, one entry per CDR3 protein. The repertoire includes a few hundred thousand distinct CDR3 sequences, around 3.5% of them detected once, and under 20% sits in the top ten. Germline V gene sequence: CDR1 MNHEY, CDR2 SVGAGI. V lost 0 bases to trimming and J lost 0 bases, with 5 bases between them. The CDR3 is made up of 15 amino acids. The receptor's source is a man between 18 and 35 years old who received the YFV17D yellow fever vaccine. This chain uses TRBV6-5 with TRBJ1-4; D is ambiguous. Source: PBMCs, taken 15 days after the yellow fever booster vaccination. As DNA, the CDR3 is TGTGCCAGCAGTTACTCGGGGTCAACTAATGAAAAACTGTTTTTT. This translates into CASSYSGSTNEKLFF.